This TCR beta chain appears in the sequencing data of a study of control samples from healthy donors and cancer patients. Profiled with immunoSEQ multiplex PCR; TCRdb holds only in-frame clones, not every one. The sample includes 130,000 or so clones, about 90% of them seen just once. This clone was seen once. CDR1 and CDR2 from the germline V gene are SGHRS and YFSETQ. V was pared by 0 bases and J by 0 bases, with 9 bases between. The CDR3 runs 16 residues. The sequencing sample was made of PBMCs. The sequence was collected from a man aged 50 or older with head and neck cancer. The V and J genes are TRBV5-1 and TRBJ1-4; D is unresolved. The CDR3, as DNA: TGCGCCAGCAGCTTGGACAGTTGGACAACTAATGAAAAACTGTTTTTT. This sequence encodes CASSLDSWTTNEKLFF.